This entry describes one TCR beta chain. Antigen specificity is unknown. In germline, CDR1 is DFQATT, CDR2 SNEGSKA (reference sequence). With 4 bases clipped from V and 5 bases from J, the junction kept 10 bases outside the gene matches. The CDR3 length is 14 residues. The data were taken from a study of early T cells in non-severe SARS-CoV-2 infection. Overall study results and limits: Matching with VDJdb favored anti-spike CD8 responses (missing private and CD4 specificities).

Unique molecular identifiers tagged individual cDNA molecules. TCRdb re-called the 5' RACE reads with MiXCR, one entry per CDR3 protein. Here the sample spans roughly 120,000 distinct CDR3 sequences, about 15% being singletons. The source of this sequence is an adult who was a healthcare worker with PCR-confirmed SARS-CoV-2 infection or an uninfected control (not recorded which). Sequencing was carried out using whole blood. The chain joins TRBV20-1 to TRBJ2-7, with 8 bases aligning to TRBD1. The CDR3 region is CSAISGGHPNEQYF. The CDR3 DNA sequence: TGCAGTGCTATCTCAGGGGGCCACCCCAACGAGCAGTACTTC.